This T cell receptor beta chain stems from a study of T cells in Graves' hyperthyroidism and ophthalmopathy. Study observations and caveats: A median 6.5 months before onset, the model predicted ophthalmopathy. Blood also showed most of the thyroid clonotypes that were expanded above 0.001. A model built on 13 V-J features separated ophthalmopathy from stable hyperthyroidism.

Germline V CDR1 and CDR2: SGHTA, FQGNSA. The CDR3 covers 15 residues. The V end lost 3 bases, the J end lost 2 bases, and 13 bases lay between the germline ends. The source material, RNA transcripts, was used to amplify TCR beta CDR3 regions. A first-round RT-PCR of the TCR CDR3 used the HTBI primer set. TCRdb called the multiplex PCR reads again in MiXCR, with one record for every CDR3 protein. Among approximately 640,000 distinct CDR3 sequences listed, about 45% were seen once. Lactation, pregnancy, other autoimmune disease or uncontrolled infection led to exclusion of patients. As concerns this clonotype: What it binds is unknown.

This TCR came from an adult man with Graves' disease, either hyperthyroidism or ophthalmopathy (not recorded which). Sequenced input: peripheral blood or thyroid tissue (not recorded which). The genes are TRBV7-2 and TRBJ2-5; TRBD2 is a possible D gene (5 bases). The CDR3 loop is CASSFDRGLQETQYF. The CDR3 nucleotides read TGTGCCAGCAGCTTTGACCGAGGGCTACAAGAGACCCAGTACTTC.